This T cell receptor beta chain stems from a study of PD-L1 blockade in urothelial cancer. Study overall: Blood analyses occurred 3 weeks (second dose) and 6 weeks post treatment start.

V lost 9 bases, J lost 3 bases, and 13 bases stayed unmatched. The CDR3 runs 16 residues. CDR1 and CDR2 from the germline V gene are LNHDA and SQIVND (reference sequence). Sample contribution per patient ranged from 1 to 8, covering pretreatment and on-treatment. This clone has only one observation. Clones were read by immunoSEQ multiplex PCR, and TCRdb kept only the in-frame ones, dropping some. The table lists 85,000 to 100,000 clones, 90% of them singletons. The chain is built from TRBV19 and TRBJ2-5; 10 bases line up with TRBD1. This clonotype originated in a man aged 55 to 69 with urothelial cancer. The sequencing here drew on PBMCs, taken around atezolizumab (anti-PD-L1) treatment. This CDR3 reads CAREETPGQGKETQYF. The CDR3 region has the DNA TGTGCCAGGGAAGAAACACCGGGACAGGGGAAAGAGACCCAGTACTTC.